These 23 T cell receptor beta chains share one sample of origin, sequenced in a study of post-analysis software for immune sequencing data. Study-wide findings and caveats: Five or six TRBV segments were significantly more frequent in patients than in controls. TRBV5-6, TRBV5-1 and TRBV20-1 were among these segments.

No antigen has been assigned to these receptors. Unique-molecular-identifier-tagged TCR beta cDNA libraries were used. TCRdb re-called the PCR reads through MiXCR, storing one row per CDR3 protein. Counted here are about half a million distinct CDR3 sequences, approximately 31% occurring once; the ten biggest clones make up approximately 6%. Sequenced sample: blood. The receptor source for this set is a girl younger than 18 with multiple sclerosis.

CDR3 sequence reads: CASSRIPATDTQYF. CDR3 DNA: TGTGCCAGCAGTAGGATCCCCGCGACAGATACGCAGTATTTT. V and J are TRBV6-5 and TRBJ2-3, with no clear D. Trimming shortened V by 5 bases and J by 3 bases, and 12 bases separated the two germline ends. The germline gives CDR1 MNHEY, CDR2 SVGAGI. The CDR3 contains 14 residues.

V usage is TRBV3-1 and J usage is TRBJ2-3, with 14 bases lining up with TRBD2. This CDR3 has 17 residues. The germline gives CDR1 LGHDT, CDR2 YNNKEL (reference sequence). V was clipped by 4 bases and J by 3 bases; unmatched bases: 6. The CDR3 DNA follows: TGTGCCAGCAGCCGACTAGCGGGGGGGCCTAATACAGATACGCAGTATTTT. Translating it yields CASSRLAGGPNTDTQYF.

The CDR3 sequence: CASSLTEITDTQYF. CDR3 coding DNA: TGTGCCAGCTCACTGACAGAGATCACAGATACGCAGTATTTT. The chain employs TRBV18 and TRBJ2-3; TRBD1 might be the D (5 bases). Trimming shortened V by 4 bases and J by 2 bases, and 10 bases separated the two germline ends. CDR3 length: 14 residues. Germline CDR1 KGHSH, CDR2 LQKENI.

The CDR3 region is CASSLSGRGRYEQYF. CDR3 coding DNA: TGTGCCAGCAGTTTATCCGGACGGGGGCGGTACGAGCAGTACTTC. This chain joins TRBV28 and TRBJ2-7, with D possibly being TRBD1 or TRBD2 (6 bases each). CDR1 and CDR2 (germline): MDHEN, SYDVKM. This CDR3 is 15 amino acids long. Trimming took off 1 base at V and 4 bases at J, with 14 bases between the two ends. The variable domain in full, with the rest retrieved from reference TRBV28 and TRBJ2-7, is DVKVTQSSRYLVKRTGEKVFLECVQDMDHENMFWYRQDPGLGLRLIYFSYDVKMKEKGDIPEGYSVSREKKERFSLILESASTNQTSMYLCASSLSGRGRYEQYFGPGTRLTVT.

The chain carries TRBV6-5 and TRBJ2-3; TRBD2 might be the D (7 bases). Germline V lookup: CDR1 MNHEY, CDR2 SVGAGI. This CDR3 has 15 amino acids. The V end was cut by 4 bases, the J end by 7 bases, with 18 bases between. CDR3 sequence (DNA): TGTGCCAGCAGTTCGTACAGGGAGGGCGAAAATACGCAGTATTTT. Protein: CASSSYREGENTQYF.

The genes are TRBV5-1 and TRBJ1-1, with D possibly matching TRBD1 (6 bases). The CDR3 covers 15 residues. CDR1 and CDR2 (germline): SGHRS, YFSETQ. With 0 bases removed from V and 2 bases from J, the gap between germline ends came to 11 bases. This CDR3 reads CASSLAQGFNTEAFF. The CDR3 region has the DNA TGCGCCAGCAGCTTGGCCCAGGGGTTTAACACTGAAGCTTTCTTT.

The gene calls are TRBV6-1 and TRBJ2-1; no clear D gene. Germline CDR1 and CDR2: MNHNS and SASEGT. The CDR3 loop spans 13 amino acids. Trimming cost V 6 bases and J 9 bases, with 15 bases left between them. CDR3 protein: CASRYYGAPEQFF. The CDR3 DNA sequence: TGTGCCAGCAGGTACTACGGAGCGCCTGAGCAGTTCTTC.

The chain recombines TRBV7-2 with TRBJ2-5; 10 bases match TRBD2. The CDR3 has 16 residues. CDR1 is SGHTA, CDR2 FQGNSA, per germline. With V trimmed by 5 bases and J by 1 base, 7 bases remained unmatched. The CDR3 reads CASSRTLAGFQETQYF. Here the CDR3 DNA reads TGTGCCAGCAGCCGAACACTAGCGGGATTCCAAGAGACCCAGTACTTC.

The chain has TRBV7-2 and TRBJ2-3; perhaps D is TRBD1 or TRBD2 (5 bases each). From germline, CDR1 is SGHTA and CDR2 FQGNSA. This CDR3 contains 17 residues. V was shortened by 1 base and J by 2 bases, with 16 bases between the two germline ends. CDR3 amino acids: CASSLVGTSRFTDTQYF. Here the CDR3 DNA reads TGTGCCAGCAGCTTAGTTGGGACGAGTAGATTCACAGATACGCAGTATTTT.

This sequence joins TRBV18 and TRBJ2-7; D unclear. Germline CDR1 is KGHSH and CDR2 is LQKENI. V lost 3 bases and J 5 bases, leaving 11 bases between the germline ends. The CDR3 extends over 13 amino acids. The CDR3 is CASSPSIPDEQYF. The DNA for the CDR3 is TGTGCCAGCTCACCGAGTATCCCGGACGAGCAGTACTTC.

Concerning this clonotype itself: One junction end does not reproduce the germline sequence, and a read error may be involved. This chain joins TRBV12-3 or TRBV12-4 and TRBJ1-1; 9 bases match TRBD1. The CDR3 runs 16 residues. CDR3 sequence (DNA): TGTGCCAGCAGTTTCGATACAGGGGGCCCGAACGCTGAAGCTTTCTTT. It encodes CASSFDTGGPNAEAFF.

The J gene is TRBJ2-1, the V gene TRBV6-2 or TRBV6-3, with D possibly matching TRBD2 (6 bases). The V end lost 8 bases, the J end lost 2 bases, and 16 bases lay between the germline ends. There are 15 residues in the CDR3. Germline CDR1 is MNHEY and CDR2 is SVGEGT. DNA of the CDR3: TGTGCCAGCCGGCTGGAGCGGGCCGCCTACAATGAGCAGTTCTTC. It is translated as CASRLERAAYNEQFF.

CDR3 sequence (DNA): TGTGCCAGCAGTCCCGGGACAGGGAATAACTATGGCTACACCTTC. It encodes CASSPGTGNNYGYTF. This chain links TRBV6-1 with TRBJ1-2; 9 positions agree with TRBD1. From germline, CDR1 is MNHNS and CDR2 SASEGT. The V and J ends lost 5 bases and 1 base, in that order; junction bases with no gene match: 5. This CDR3 comprises 15 residues.

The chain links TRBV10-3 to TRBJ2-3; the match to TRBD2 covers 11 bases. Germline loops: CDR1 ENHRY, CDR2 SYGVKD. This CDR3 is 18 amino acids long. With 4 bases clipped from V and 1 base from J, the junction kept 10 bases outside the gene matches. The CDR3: CAISGTSGGPPGTDTQYF. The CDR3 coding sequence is TGTGCCATCAGTGGAACTAGCGGGGGCCCCCCAGGCACAGATACGCAGTATTTT.

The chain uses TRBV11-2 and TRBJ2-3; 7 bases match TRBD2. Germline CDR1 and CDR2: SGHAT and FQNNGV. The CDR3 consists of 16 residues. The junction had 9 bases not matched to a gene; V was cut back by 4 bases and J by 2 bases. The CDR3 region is CASSSPRGVNTDTQYF. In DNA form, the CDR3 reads TGTGCCAGCAGCTCCCCTCGGGGGGTTAACACAGATACGCAGTATTTT. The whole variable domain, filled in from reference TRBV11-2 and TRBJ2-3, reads EAGVAQSPRYKIIEKRQSVAFWCNPISGHATLYWYQQILGQGPKLLIQFQNNGVVDDSQLPKDRFSAERLKGVDSTLKIQPAKLEDSAVYLCASSSPRGVNTDTQYFGPGTRLTVL.

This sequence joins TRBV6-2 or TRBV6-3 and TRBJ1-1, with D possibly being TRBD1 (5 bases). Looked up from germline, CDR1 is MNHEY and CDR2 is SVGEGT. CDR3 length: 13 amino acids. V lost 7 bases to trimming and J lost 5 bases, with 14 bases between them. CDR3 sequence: CASNLGEGTEAFF. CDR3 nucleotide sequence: TGTGCCAGCAATCTAGGGGAGGGTACTGAAGCTTTCTTT.

CDR3 region: CSVEGTGQGGSYNEQFF. CDR3 coding DNA: TGCAGCGTTGAAGGGACGGGACAGGGGGGCTCCTACAATGAGCAGTTCTTC. V gene TRBV29-1 combines with J gene TRBJ2-1, with 11 nucleotides matching TRBD1. Germline lookup yields CDR1 SQVTM and CDR2 ANQGSEA. The CDR3 runs to 17 residues. The V gene end was trimmed by 1 base and the J gene end by 0 bases; junction bases not matched to a gene: 5.

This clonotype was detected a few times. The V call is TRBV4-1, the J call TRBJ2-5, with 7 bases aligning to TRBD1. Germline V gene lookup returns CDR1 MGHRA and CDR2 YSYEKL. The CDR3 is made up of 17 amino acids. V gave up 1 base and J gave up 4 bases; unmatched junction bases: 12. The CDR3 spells CASSQGQGPLVRETQYF. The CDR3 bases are TGCGCCAGCAGCCAAGGACAGGGACCTTTAGTACGAGAGACCCAGTACTTC.

CDR3 nucleotides: TGTGCCAGCAGCCCGGACAGGGTGGTTGTTGGCTACACCTTC. The encoded protein is CASSPDRVVVGYTF. The gene calls are TRBV4-2 and TRBJ1-2, with 8 bases lining up with TRBD1. The CDR3 spans 14 residues. The ends lost 4 bases at V and 7 bases at J; junction bases unmatched: 8. CDR1 and CDR2 (germline): LGHNA, YNFKEQ.

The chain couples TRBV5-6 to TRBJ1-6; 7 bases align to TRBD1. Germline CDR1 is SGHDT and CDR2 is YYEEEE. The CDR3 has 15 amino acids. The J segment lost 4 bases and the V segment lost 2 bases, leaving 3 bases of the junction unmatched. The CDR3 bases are TGTGCCAGCAGCTTCGGACAGGAATATAATTCACCCCTCCACTTT. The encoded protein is CASSFGQEYNSPLHF.

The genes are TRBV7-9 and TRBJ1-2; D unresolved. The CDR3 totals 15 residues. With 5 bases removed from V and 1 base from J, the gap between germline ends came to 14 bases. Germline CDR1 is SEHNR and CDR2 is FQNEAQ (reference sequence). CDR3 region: CASSPSGTLNYGYTF. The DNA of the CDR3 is TGTGCCAGCAGCCCTAGCGGTACACTTAACTATGGCTACACCTTC. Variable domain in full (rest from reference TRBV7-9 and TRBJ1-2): DTGVSQNPRHKITKRGQNVTFRCDPISEHNRLYWYRQTLGQGPEFLTYFQNEAQLEKSRLLSDRFSAERPKGSFSTLEIQRTEQGDSAMYLCASSPSGTLNYGYTFGSGTRLTVV.

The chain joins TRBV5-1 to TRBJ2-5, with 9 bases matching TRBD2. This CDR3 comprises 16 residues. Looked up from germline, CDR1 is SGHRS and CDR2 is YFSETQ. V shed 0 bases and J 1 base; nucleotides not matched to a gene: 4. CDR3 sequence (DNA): TGCGCCAGCAGCTTGGCCGGCGGGGGGGTCCAAGAGACCCAGTACTTC. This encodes CASSLAGGGVQETQYF.

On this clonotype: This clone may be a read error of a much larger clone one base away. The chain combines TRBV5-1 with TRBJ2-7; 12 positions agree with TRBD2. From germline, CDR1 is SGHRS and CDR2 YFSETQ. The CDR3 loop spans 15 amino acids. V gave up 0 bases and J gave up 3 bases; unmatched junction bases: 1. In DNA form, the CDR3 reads TGCGCCAGCAGCTTGGCTAGCGGGGGGGTCTACGAGCAGTACTTC. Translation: CASSLASGGVYEQYF.